This T cell receptor beta chain was recovered during a study of cytomegalovirus exposure and HLA in healthy donors. Findings of the study overall: Analysis was carried out at a later point, and it linked a missense DCLRE1C variant to TCR beta V- and J-gene trimming. Later on, an analysis tied 15,000 to 20,000 TCR beta sequences to HLA alleles at 0.05 false discovery rate. Sequencing artifact likely explains a cluster of highly shared sequence variants.

Though nominally healthy at sampling, donors likely had unrecorded immune exposures. V was cut by 4 bases and J by 4 bases, with 13 bases left in between. The CDR3 extends over 14 amino acids. CDR1 and CDR2 from the germline V gene are MNHEY and SMNVEV (reference sequence). Note on this clone: Its antigen is undetermined.

The PCR ran on 60 Vbeta and 13 Jbeta primers. Libraries were prepared by immunoSEQ multiplex PCR; TCRdb keeps only in-frame clonotypes and omits some of them. The sample has approximately 180,000 clones, and its top ten clones hold approximately 6.5%. The clonotype originates from a man in his thirties or forties in good health and CMV-seronegative. The chain is built from TRBV27 and TRBJ1-2; D may be TRBD1 (6 bases). Source material: PBMCs. CDR3 sequence reads: CASSYTGHFYGYTF. As DNA, the CDR3 is TGTGCCAGCAGTTATACGGGACACTTCTATGGCTACACCTTC.